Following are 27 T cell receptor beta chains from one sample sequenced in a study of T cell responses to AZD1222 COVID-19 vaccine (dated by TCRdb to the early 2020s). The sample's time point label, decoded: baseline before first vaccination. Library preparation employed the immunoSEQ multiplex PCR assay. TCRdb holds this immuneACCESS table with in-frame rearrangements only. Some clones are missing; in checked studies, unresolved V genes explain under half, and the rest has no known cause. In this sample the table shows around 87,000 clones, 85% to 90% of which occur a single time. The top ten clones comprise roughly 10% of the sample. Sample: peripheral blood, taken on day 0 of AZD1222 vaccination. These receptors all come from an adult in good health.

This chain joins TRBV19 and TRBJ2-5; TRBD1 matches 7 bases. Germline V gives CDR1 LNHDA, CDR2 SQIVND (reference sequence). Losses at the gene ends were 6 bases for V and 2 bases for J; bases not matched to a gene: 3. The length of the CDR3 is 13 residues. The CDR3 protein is CASSETGQETQYF. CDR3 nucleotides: TGTGCCAGTAGCGAGACAGGGCAAGAGACCCAGTACTTC. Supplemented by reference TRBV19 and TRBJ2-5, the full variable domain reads DGGITQSPKYLFRKEGQNVTLSCEQNLNHDAMYWYRQDPGQGLRLIYYSQIVNDFQKGDIAEGYSVSREKKESFPLTVTSAQKNPTAFYLCASSETGQETQYFGPGTRLLVL.

CDR3 residues: CASSYRDGTYEQYF. As DNA, the CDR3 is TGTGCCAGCAGCTACCGGGACGGGACCTACGAGCAGTACTTC. The genes are TRBV14 and TRBJ2-7; D is tentatively TRBD1 or TRBD2 (5 bases each). This CDR3 has 14 residues. Germline V CDR1 and CDR2: SGHDN, FVKESK. The V end lost 5 bases, the J end lost 2 bases, and 13 bases lay between the germline ends.

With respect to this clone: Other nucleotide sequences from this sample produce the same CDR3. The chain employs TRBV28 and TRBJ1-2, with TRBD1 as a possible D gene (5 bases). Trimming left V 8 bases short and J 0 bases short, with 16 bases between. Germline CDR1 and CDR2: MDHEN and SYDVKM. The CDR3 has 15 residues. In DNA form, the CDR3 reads TGTGCCAGCTCTTCGGGGGACCGAGCTAACTATGGCTACACCTTC. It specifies CASSSGDRANYGYTF.

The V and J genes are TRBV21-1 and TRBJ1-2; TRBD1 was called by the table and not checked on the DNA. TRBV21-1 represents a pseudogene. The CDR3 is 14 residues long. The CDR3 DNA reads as TGTGCCAGCACCCAAATCGGGACAAATACTGGCTACACCTTC. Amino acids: CASTQIGTNTGYTF.

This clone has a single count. CDR3 region: CASSQGWRGATNEKLFF. The CDR3 DNA follows: TGTGCCAGCAGCCAAGGGTGGCGGGGTGCAACTAATGAAAAACTGTTTTTT. This chain connects TRBV14 to TRBJ1-4, with unresolved D. The germline CDR1 and CDR2 sequences are SGHDN and FVKESK. V shed 1 base and J shed 0 bases, with 12 bases lying between them. The CDR3 extends over 17 amino acids.

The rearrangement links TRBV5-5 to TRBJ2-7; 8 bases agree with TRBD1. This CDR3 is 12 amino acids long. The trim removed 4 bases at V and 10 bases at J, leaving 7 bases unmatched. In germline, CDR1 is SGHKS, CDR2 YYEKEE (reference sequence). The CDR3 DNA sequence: TGTGCCAGCAGCGGGACAGGTCCCCAACAGTACTTC. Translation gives CASSGTGPQQYF.

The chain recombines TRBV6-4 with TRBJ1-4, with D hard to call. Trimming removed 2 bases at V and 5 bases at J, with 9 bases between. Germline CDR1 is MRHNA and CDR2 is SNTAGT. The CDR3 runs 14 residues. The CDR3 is CASSDPPGNEKLFF. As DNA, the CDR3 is TGTGCCAGCAGTGACCCCCCAGGAAATGAAAAACTGTTTTTT.

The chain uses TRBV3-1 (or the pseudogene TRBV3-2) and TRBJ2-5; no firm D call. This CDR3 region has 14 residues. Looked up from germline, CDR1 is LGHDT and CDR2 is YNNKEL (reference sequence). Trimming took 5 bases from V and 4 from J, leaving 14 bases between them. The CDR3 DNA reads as TGTGCCAGCAGCGTATGGGTCCATGGAGAGACCCAGTACTTC. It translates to CASSVWVHGETQYF.

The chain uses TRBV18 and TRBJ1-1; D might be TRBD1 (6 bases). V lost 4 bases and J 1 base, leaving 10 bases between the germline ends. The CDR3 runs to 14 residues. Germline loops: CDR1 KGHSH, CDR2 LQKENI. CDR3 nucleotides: TGTGCCAGCTCACAAGGACAGACGAACACTGAAGCTTTCTTT. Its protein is CASSQGQTNTEAFF.

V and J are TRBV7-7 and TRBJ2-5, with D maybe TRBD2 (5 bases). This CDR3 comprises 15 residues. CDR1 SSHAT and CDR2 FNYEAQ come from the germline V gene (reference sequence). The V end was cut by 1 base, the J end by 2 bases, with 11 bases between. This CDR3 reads CASSLGSTRQETQYF. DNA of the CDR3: TGTGCCAGCAGCTTAGGGTCTACTAGACAAGAGACCCAGTACTTC.

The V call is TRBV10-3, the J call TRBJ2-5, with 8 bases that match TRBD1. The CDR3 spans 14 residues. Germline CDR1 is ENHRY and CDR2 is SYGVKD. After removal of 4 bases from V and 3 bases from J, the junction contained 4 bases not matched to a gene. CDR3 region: CAISGGTGEETQYF. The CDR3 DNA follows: TGTGCCATCAGTGGGGGGACAGGAGAAGAGACCCAGTACTTC.

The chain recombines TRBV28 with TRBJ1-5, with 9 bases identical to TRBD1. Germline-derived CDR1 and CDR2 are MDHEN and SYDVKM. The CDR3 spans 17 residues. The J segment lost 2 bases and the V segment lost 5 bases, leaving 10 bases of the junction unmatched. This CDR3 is CASSLPPGQGGNQPQHF. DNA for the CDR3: TGTGCCAGCAGTCTCCCGCCGGGACAGGGCGGCAATCAGCCCCAGCATTTT.

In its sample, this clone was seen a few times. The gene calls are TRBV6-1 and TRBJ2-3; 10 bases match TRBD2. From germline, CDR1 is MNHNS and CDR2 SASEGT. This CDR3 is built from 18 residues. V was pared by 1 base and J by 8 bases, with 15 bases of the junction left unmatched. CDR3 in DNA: TGTGCCAGCAGTGAAGGCCTAGCGGGAGCCGTCTCTAGGGGTACGCAGTATTTT. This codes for CASSEGLAGAVSRGTQYF.

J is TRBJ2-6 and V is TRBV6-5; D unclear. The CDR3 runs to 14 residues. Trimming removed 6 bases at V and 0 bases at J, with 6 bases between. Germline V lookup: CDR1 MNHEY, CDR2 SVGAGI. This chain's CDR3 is CASRMTSGANVLTF. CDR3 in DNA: TGTGCCAGCAGAATGACCTCTGGGGCCAACGTCCTGACTTTC.

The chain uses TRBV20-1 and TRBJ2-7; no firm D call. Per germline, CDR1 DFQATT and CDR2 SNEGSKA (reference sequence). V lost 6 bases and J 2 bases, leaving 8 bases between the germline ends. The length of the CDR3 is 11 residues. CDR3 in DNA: TGCAGTGCCTTGTCCGCCTACGAGCAGTACTTC. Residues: CSALSAYEQYF.

CDR3 bases: TGTGCCAGCAGCTTCGGGACAGGGGGCTACGAGCAGTACTTC. This translates into CASSFGTGGYEQYF. The rearrangement links TRBV9 to TRBJ2-7; 11 bases are shared with TRBD1. V dropped 4 bases and J dropped 3; count of bases not matched to a gene: 3. This CDR3 is built from 14 residues. CDR1 is SGDLS and CDR2 is YYNGEE in the germline V gene.

The CDR3 bases are TGTGCCAGCAACAGGGGCCCTTCCTACGAGCAGTACTTC. This sequence encodes CASNRGPSYEQYF. The chain combines TRBV6-5 with TRBJ2-7; 7 bases agree with TRBD1. CDR3 length equals 13 residues. Trimming took 7 bases from V and 1 from J; bases not matched to a gene: 4. Germline-derived CDR1 and CDR2 are MNHEY and SVGAGI.

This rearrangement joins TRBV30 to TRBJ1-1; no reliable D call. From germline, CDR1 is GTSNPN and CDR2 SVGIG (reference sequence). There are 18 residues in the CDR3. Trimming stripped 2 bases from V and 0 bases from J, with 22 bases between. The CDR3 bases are TGTGCCTGGAGTCCGGTGGGTCTCGGGAACAAAATGAACACTGAAGCTTTCTTT. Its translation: CAWSPVGLGNKMNTEAFF.

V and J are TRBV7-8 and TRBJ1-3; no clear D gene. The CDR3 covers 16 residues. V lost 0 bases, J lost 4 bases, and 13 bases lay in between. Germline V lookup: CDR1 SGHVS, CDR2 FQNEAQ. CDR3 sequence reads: CASSLAGPRAGNTIYF. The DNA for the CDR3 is TGTGCCAGCAGCTTAGCTGGCCCGAGGGCCGGAAACACCATATATTTT.

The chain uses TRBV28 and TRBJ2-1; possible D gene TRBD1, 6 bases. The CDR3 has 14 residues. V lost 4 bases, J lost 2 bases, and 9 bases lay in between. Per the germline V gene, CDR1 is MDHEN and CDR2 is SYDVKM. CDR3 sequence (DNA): TGTGCCAGCAGTTGGGGGCTCGCCTACAATGAGCAGTTCTTC. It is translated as CASSWGLAYNEQFF.

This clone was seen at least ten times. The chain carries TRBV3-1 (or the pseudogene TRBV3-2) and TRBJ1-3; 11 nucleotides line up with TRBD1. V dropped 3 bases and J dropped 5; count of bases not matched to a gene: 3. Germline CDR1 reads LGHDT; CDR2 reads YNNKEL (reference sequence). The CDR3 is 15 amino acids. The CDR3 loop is CASSQDRGPRNTIYF. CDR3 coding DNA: TGTGCCAGCAGCCAGGACAGGGGGCCCCGAAACACCATATATTTT.

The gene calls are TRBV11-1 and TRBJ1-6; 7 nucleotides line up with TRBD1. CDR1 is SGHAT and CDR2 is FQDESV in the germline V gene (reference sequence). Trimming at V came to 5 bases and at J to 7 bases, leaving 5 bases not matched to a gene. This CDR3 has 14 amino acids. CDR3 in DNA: TGTGCCAGCAGCCGGGACAGATCAAATTCACCCCTCCACTTT. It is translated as CASSRDRSNSPLHF.

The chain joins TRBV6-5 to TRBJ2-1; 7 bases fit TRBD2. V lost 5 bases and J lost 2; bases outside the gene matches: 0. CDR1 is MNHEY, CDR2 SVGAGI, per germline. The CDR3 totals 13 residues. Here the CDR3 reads CASSLAAYNEQFF. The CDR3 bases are TGTGCCAGCAGTCTAGCGGCCTACAATGAGCAGTTCTTC.

In nucleotides, the CDR3 is TGTGCCAGCAGCTCCTACAATGAGCAGTTCTTC. Residues: CASSSYNEQFF. V and J are TRBV5-4 and TRBJ2-1, with D unresolved. In germline, CDR1 is SGHNT, CDR2 YYREEE (reference sequence). V was pared by 3 bases and J by 2 bases, with 0 bases between. This CDR3 has 11 residues.

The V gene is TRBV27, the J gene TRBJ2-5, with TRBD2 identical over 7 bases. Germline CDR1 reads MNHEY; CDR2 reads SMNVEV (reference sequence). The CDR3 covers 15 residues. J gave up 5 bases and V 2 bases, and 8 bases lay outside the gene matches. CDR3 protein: CASSLVSGGWETQYF. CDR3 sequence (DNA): TGTGCCAGCAGTTTAGTCTCGGGAGGTTGGGAGACCCAGTACTTC.

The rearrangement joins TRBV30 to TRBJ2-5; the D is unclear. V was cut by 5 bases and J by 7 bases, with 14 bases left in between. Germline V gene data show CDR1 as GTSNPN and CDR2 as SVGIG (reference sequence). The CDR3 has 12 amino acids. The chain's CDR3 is CAWRPTMGTQYF. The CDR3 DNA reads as TGTGCCTGGCGCCCGACCATGGGGACCCAGTACTTC. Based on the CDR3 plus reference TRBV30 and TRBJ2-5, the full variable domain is SQTIHQWPATLVQPVGSPLSLECTVEGTSNPNLYWYRQAAGRGLQLLFYSVGIGQISSEVPQNLSASRPQDRQFILSSKKLLLSDSGFYLCAWRPTMGTQYFGPGTRLLVL.

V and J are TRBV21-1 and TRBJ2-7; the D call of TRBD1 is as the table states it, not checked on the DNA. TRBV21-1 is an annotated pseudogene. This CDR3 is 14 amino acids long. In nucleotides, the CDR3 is TGTGCCAGCAGCAATAGGACAGGGTCCTACGAGCAGTACTTC. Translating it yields CASSNRTGSYEQYF.